The rows below give T cell receptor beta chains drawn from one sample of a study of identical twins' blood T cells. TCRdb recomputed calls from the 5' RACE reads with MiXCR, one row per CDR3 protein. The sample yields about 370,000 distinct CDR3 sequences, about 28% seen once. Material for sequencing was PBMCs. The receptors shown here come from a woman between 18 and 50 years old in good health. The CDR3 runs from the conserved cysteine through the conserved F or W. The order of the fields is clone size, J gene, D gene, V gene, CDR3 protein, CDR3 DNA. The D gene is left open where the match is weak. Rows give clone size only sometimes, using once, few, many, or a class for an expanded clone.

size: few
J: TRBJ1-1
D: .
V: TRBV10-3
CDR3: CATVGGNTEAFF
DNA: TGTGCCACCGTCGGGGGGAACACTGAAGCTTTCTTT

size: few
J: TRBJ1-2
D: .
V: TRBV5-6
CDR3: CASSWWGHAGYTF
DNA: TGTGCCAGCAGCTGGTGGGGTCATGCTGGCTACACCTTC

size: few
J: TRBJ1-1
D: .
V: TRBV29-1
CDR3: CSVDQTDRGVF
DNA: TGCAGCGTTGATCAAACGGATCGAGGGGTCTTT

size: .
J: TRBJ2-1
D: .
V: TRBV2
CDR3: CASSQWLSSYNEQFF
DNA: TGTGCCAGCAGCCAGTGGTTGAGCTCCTACAATGAGCAGTTCTTC

size: .
J: TRBJ2-7
D: .
V: TRBV20-1
CDR3: CSASVKSYEQYF
DNA: TGCAGTGCTTCTGTGAAGTCCTACGAGCAGTACTTC

size: many
J: TRBJ1-5
D: .
V: TRBV5-1
CDR3: CASSSSGGRNQPQHF
DNA: TGCGCCAGCAGTTCCTCCGGAGGACGTAATCAGCCCCAGCATTTT

size: .
J: TRBJ2-7
D: .
V: TRBV6-2/TRBV6-3
CDR3: CASTTLNEQYF
DNA: TGTGCCAGCACCACTTTAAACGAGCAGTACTTC

size: .
J: TRBJ2-1
D: TRBD1
V: TRBV20-1
CDR3: CSAPRHRGSTYNEQFF
DNA: TGCAGTGCTCCTCGGCACAGGGGATCAACCTACAATGAGCAGTTCTTC

size: .
J: TRBJ1-3
D: .
V: TRBV6-5
CDR3: CASSPTARTGNTIYF
DNA: TGTGCCAGCAGCCCCACAGCCAGGACTGGAAACACCATATATTTT

size: .
J: TRBJ1-1
D: .
V: TRBV6-5
CDR3: CASSYGGYTEAFF
DNA: TGTGCCAGCAGTTACGGGGGGTACACTGAAGCTTTCTTT

size: .
J: TRBJ1-3
D: TRBD1
V: TRBV5-1
CDR3: CASSPGQDLSGNTIYF
DNA: TGCGCCAGCAGCCCGGGACAGGACCTTTCTGGAAACACCATATATTTT

size: few
J: TRBJ2-3
D: .
V: TRBV11-2
CDR3: CASGGYTDTQYF
DNA: TGTGCCAGCGGGGGCTACACAGATACGCAGTATTTT

size: few
J: TRBJ1-4
D: .
V: TRBV7-2
CDR3: CASSLNRKTATNEKLFF
DNA: TGTGCCAGCAGCTTGAACCGAAAGACTGCAACTAATGAAAAACTGTTTTTT

size: few
J: TRBJ2-7
D: .
V: TRBV30
CDR3: CAWSSFYEQYF
DNA: TGTGCCTGGAGTAGTTTTTACGAGCAGTACTTC

size: few
J: TRBJ2-7
D: TRBD2
V: TRBV12-3/TRBV12-4
CDR3: CASSPGLLAYEQYF
DNA: TGTGCCAGCAGTCCGGGACTACTAGCCTACGAGCAGTACTTC

size: .
J: TRBJ1-2
D: .
V: TRBV9
CDR3: CASSVGTGRPDYTF
DNA: TGTGCCAGCAGCGTAGGGACGGGCCGCCCCGACTACACCTTC

size: many
J: TRBJ1-1
D: .
V: TRBV20-1
CDR3: CSAIIGTYTEAFF
DNA: TGCAGTGCTATAATCGGGACATACACTGAAGCTTTCTTT

size: few
J: TRBJ1-1
D: TRBD1
V: TRBV25-1
CDR3: CASSEDGRGVFF
DNA: TGTGCCAGCAGTGAAGACGGCAGGGGGGTTTTCTTT

size: .
J: TRBJ2-7
D: .
V: TRBV14
CDR3: CASSQGDWMNEQYF
DNA: TGTGCCAGCAGCCAAGGGGATTGGATGAACGAGCAGTACTTC